The T cell receptor beta chain under discussion was sequenced for a study of blood T cell repertoires in COVID-19 (dated by TCRdb to the early 2020s). Context from the whole study: Samples from collaborators originated in the United States, Italy and Spain and spanned both the acute and convalescent phases of COVID-19. The repertoires were made available in a free public database intended to serve as a resource for research on the immune response to SARS-CoV-2. Nearly every sample came with metadata listing a de-identified subject ID, COVID-19 status, age in years and sex. Samples came from the ongoing ImmuneRACE study (first 160 participants) plus 1,254 subjects from 6 global collaborators. The prospective study material was composed of cDNA or gDNA derived from T cells, B-cell-depleted T cells, or PBMCs. Where available, HLA class I and class II types were obtained from metadata supplied by the sample provider rather than from assay-based typing. The dataset comprised deeply sampled blood TCRbeta repertoires from subjects exposed to, actively infected with, or recovered from COVID-19.

Study-level results and caveats: The quantity of clinical and demographic metadata differed by source and by participant and was supplied without curation.

TCRbeta CDR3 regions were amplified from genomic DNA using the immunoSEQ Assay, a bias-controlled multiplex PCR. In the paper's pipeline: The number of nucleated cells in each sample was estimated by amplification of reference gene primers within the assay. To quantify the absolute abundance of each unique TCRbeta CDR3 rearrangement, sequence reads were collapsed and filtered. For each sample, productive Simpson clonality was calculated as the square root of Simpson's diversity index across productive rearrangements. TCRdb provides this immuneACCESS table in a form limited to in-frame rearrangements. Some clones are lacking; in checked studies, under half of them reflect an unresolved V gene, and why the rest are absent is not known. D and trimming were read from the DNA, whereas the V and J calls and clone size are those reported in that table. The sample records 150,000 to 250,000 clones, roughly four fifths of which are singletons. Clones ranked in the top ten supply approximately 7.9% of the sample.

With regard to this clone: The antigen this receptor binds is unknown. Nothing much larger sits one base from this clone, and base qualities are not available.

Enrolling through a virtual design, the prospective study's participants ranged in age from roughly 18 to 95 years and lived across 20 to 30 United States geographic areas. In the prospective study, participants were assigned to cohorts based on the clinical history participants reported in a screening survey and a study questionnaire. Recovered participants in ImmuneRACE Cohort 3 were defined by two consecutive negative NP/OP PCR tests, clearance by a healthcare professional, or resolution of symptoms. Each participant in the prospective study had whole blood, serum and a nasopharyngeal or oropharyngeal swab collected by mobile phlebotomists. Additional blood draws and questionnaires over an approximately 2-month period could optionally be provided by prospective study participants. Before DNA extraction, blood samples from the prospective study were shipped at room temperature or frozen. V and J lose 4 bases and 5 bases, and a span of 12 bases separates them. Including cysteine and phenylalanine, the CDR3 has 13 amino acids. The sequence is cut down to CDR3 DNA, 39 bases in frame from base 1. The germline V gene (reference sequence) yields SGHNT for CDR1 and YYREEE for CDR2.

The clonotype comes from a man aged 35 to 55 who had recovered from COVID-19. Sequenced material: PBMCs or T cells enriched from blood (not recorded which). The chain is encoded by TRBV5-4 joined to TRBJ2-5; no D gene call is confident. The CDR3 region reads CASSNVYAETQYF. The nucleotides read TGTGCCAGCAGCAATGTGTACGCGGAGACCCAGTACTTC.